This T cell receptor (beta chain) was identified in a study of OX40 agonist ivuxolimab in advanced cancers. As for the study in general: Patients assigned to dose escalation were diagnosed with hepatocellular carcinoma, melanoma, renal cell or head and neck cancer.

The cohort excluded patients with autoimmune disease history or systemic immunosuppression. CDR1 is MNHEY, CDR2 SVGAGI, per germline. V gave up 8 bases and J gave up 4 bases, with 9 bases separating them. This CDR3 region has 12 residues. Sequencing used immunoSEQ multiplex PCR; TCRdb keeps in-frame clones, though not all of them. The table records about 60,000 clones, 85% of them present only once. The sequencing here drew on CD4+ or CD8+ T cells sorted from blood, taken in a trial of the OX40 agonist ivuxolimab. The chain combines TRBV6-5 with TRBJ2-1; D may be TRBD2 (5 bases). The receptor was derived from an adult with an advanced solid tumor such as melanoma, head and neck, liver or kidney cancer. CDR3 DNA sequence: TGTGCCAGCCGCGGGCCGTACAATGAGCAGTTCTTC. Translating it yields CASRGPYNEQFF.